This TCR beta chain was observed in a study of blood T cell repertoires in COVID-19. On the study more broadly: Whether acute or convalescent, the COVID-19 samples came from the United States, Italy and Spain. T cells, B-cell-depleted T cells, or PBMCs provided the cDNA or gDNA that served as material.

Germline CDR1 and CDR2: SGHRS and YFSETQ. The germline V and J ends were trimmed by 4 bases and 5 bases, with 17 bases remaining between them. The CDR3 consists of 15 residues. In the authors' methods: From reference gene primer amplification, estimates of nucleated cell counts were derived. Method: immunoSEQ multiplex PCR; TCRdb's copy keeps in-frame clones and lacks some. That table gives V, J and clone size, and the DNA gave D and trimming. The table lists 100,000 to 150,000 clones, around nine tenths of them singletons. The sample taken for sequencing was peripheral blood. This receptor was identified in a woman at least 80 years old with acute or convalescent COVID-19. The rearrangement uses TRBV5-1 and TRBJ2-3; possibly TRBD1 for D (6 bases). The CDR3 spells CASSLDRSQGDTQYF. The DNA for the CDR3 is TGCGCCAGCAGCCTCGACAGGTCTCAAGGAGATACGCAGTATTTT.